The 20 T cell receptor beta chains presented below share a single source sample, sequenced in a study of CD8+CD57+ T cells in acquired aplastic anemia. For CDR3 and TCR beta VDJ profiling, genomic DNA was the template used. TCRdb ran MiXCR on the reads and lists one entry per CDR3 protein. In the table there are around 500,000 distinct CDR3 sequences, under 40% of which are singletons. Patients chosen for sequencing had CD8+CD57+ cells that had expanded, as shown by flow cytometry. The sample comprised sorted CD4+, CD8+, or CD8+CD57+ T cells (not recorded which) from PBMCs. The receptors derive from a human donor with aplastic anemia.

This clonotype has ten or more counts. This chain uses TRBV6-4 with TRBJ2-7, with D maybe TRBD2 (5 bases). The V end lost 4 bases, the J end lost 6 bases, and 16 bases lay between the germline ends. CDR1 and CDR2 (germline): MRHNA, SNTAGT. This CDR3 is 14 amino acids long. CDR3 amino acids: CASSGVAAEGEQYF. The CDR3, as DNA: TGTGCCAGCAGTGGTGTGGCTGCAGAGGGCGAGCAGTACTTC.

The rearrangement uses TRBV9 and TRBJ2-5; 12 nucleotides line up with TRBD2. Germline V gene lookup returns CDR1 SGDLS and CDR2 YYNGEE. Trimming cost V 3 bases and J 1 base; bases outside gene matches: 7. This CDR3 is built from 17 residues. CDR3 sequence: CASSARLAGEAQETQYF. In DNA form, the CDR3 reads TGTGCCAGCAGCGCTAGACTAGCGGGGGAGGCCCAAGAGACCCAGTACTTC.

This clonotype was counted many times. This rearrangement joins TRBV24-1 to TRBJ2-3, with TRBD1 as a possible D gene (6 bases). Germline lookup yields CDR1 KGHDR and CDR2 SFDVKD. The CDR3 is 14 amino acids. Trimming removed 5 bases at V and 6 bases at J, with 14 bases between. CDR3 in amino acids: CATSVRGSRDTQYF. The CDR3 nucleotides are TGTGCCACCAGTGTGAGGGGGTCTCGGGATACGCAGTATTTT.

V and J are TRBV20-1 and TRBJ2-7; D possibly uses TRBD1 or TRBD2 (5 bases each). Trimming left V 6 bases short and J 3 bases short, with 15 bases between. CDR3 length: 13 amino acids. CDR1 DFQATT and CDR2 SNEGSKA come from the germline V gene (reference sequence). This chain's CDR3 is CSALRDRGYEQYF. The CDR3 DNA reads as TGCAGTGCCCTCCGGGACCGCGGCTACGAGCAGTACTTC.

This clonotype was picked up a small number of times. The chain joins TRBV2 to TRBJ1-2, with 9 bases that match TRBD1. Trimming removed 6 bases from V and 8 bases from J; junction bases left unmatched: 10. Looked up from germline, CDR1 is SNHLY and CDR2 is FYNNEI. The CDR3 covers 14 residues. CDR3 sequence: CASSIRTGEEGYTF. The CDR3 nucleotides read TGTGCCAGCAGCATCCGGACAGGGGAAGAGGGCTACACCTTC.

The chain has TRBV12-3 or TRBV12-4 and TRBJ1-1; D unclear. Trimming left V 6 bases short and J 4 bases short, with 18 bases between. This CDR3 region has 15 residues. The CDR3 nucleotides are TGTGCCAGCAGCCCAACTCGGACGGTTAGCACTGAAGCTTTCTTT. This sequence encodes CASSPTRTVSTEAFF.

Concerning this clonotype itself: The junction and the germline gene differ at one end; a read error may be behind it. The chain is built from TRBV30 and TRBJ2-7; D gene ambiguous. CDR1 and CDR2 from the germline V gene are GTSNPN and SVGIG (reference sequence). This CDR3 contains 13 residues. CDR3 protein: CARSVQLEDEQYF. CDR3 coding DNA: TGTGCCCGGAGTGTACAGCTAGAGGACGAGCAGTACTTC. Full variable domain (missing parts from reference TRBV30 and TRBJ2-7): SQTIHQWPATLVQPVGSPLSLECTVEGTSNPNLYWYRQAAGRGLQLLFYSVGIGQISSEVPQNLSASRPQDRQFILSSKKLLLSDSGFYLCARSVQLEDEQYFGPGTRLTVT.

In its sample, this clonotype was seen many times. The J gene is TRBJ1-6, the V gene TRBV19; D gene uncertain. In germline, CDR1 is LNHDA, CDR2 SQIVND (reference sequence). This CDR3 region has 15 residues. The germline V and J ends were trimmed by 1 base and 0 bases, with 4 bases remaining between them. The CDR3 reads CASSIGSSYNSPLHF. CDR3 nucleotides: TGTGCCAGTAGTATAGGGAGCTCCTATAATTCACCCCTCCACTTT.

This clonotype came up a few times. The chain joins TRBV12-3 or TRBV12-4 to TRBJ1-1; D perhaps matches TRBD1 (5 bases). The CDR3 is 16 residues long. V was pared by 5 bases and J by 5 bases, with 21 bases between. CDR3: CASSTPVAGTGTEAFF. The CDR3 region has the DNA TGTGCCAGCAGTACGCCCGTGGCAGGGACGGGAACTGAAGCTTTCTTT.

V gene TRBV25-1 combines with J gene TRBJ2-3; 10 bases agree with TRBD2. V gave up 4 bases and J gave up 2 bases; unmatched junction bases: 3. CDR3 length: 15 residues. CDR1 is MGHDK, CDR2 SYGVNS, per germline. The CDR3 region is CASSALAGVTDTQYF. The CDR3 DNA follows: TGTGCCAGCAGTGCCCTAGCGGGAGTCACAGATACGCAGTATTTT.

A note on this clonotype: A much larger clonotype is one base distant, so this may be a read error. This chain links TRBV10-3 with TRBJ2-6, with D uncertain. The CDR3 sequence is 15 residues long. V was cut by 11 bases and J by 0 bases, with 14 bases left in between. The germline V gene encodes CDR1 ENHRY and CDR2 SYGVKD. CDR3 protein: CAVSADASGANVLTF. In DNA, the CDR3 is TGTGCCGTCTCCGCAGACGCCTCTGGGGCCAACGTCCTGACTTTC.

Only a few counts were recorded for this clonotype. The chain uses TRBV5-1 and TRBJ2-4; weak D call: TRBD2 (6 bases). CDR1 and CDR2 from the germline V gene are SGHRS and YFSETQ. V lost 4 bases, J lost 8 bases, and 16 bases lay in between. CDR3 length: 14 amino acids. The CDR3 protein is CASSLMTSTDIQYF. The CDR3 DNA is TGCGCCAGCAGCCTTATGACTAGTACTGACATTCAGTACTTC.

This chain joins TRBV24-1 and TRBJ1-1; TRBD1 is a possible D gene (5 bases). Germline V gene data show CDR1 as KGHDR and CDR2 as SFDVKD. The CDR3 is 12 residues long. The CDR3 here is CATSDRGFEAFF. The CDR3 nucleotides are TGTGCGACCTCCGACCGGGGGTTTGAAGCTTTCTTT.

This chain connects TRBV11-2 to TRBJ1-1; a possible D gene is TRBD1 (5 bases). Germline V gene sequence: CDR1 SGHAT, CDR2 FQNNGV. The ends were cut back, 4 bases at V and 1 base at J, with 13 bases in the middle. There are 15 residues in the CDR3. The CDR3 sequence is CASSSTRGTNTEAFF. CDR3 nucleotide sequence: TGTGCCAGCAGCTCAACACGGGGGACGAACACTGAAGCTTTCTTT. The full variable domain, its missing parts supplied by reference TRBV11-2 and TRBJ1-1, is EAGVAQSPRYKIIEKRQSVAFWCNPISGHATLYWYQQILGQGPKLLIQFQNNGVVDDSQLPKDRFSAERLKGVDSTLKIQPAKLEDSAVYLCASSSTRGTNTEAFFGQGTRLTVV.

The chain combines TRBV29-1 with TRBJ2-1, with a weak D call TRBD1 (5 bases). CDR3 size: 12 residues. V was pared by 7 bases and J by 4 bases, with 11 bases between. CDR1 is SQVTM and CDR2 is ANQGSEA in the germline V gene. CDR3 loop: CSGGNLYNEQFF. The CDR3 DNA reads as TGCAGCGGGGGCAATTTATACAATGAGCAGTTCTTC.

This chain connects TRBV15 to TRBJ2-5, with TRBD2 matching 11 bases. V dropped 3 bases and J dropped 4; count of bases not matched to a gene: 4. CDR1 and CDR2 (germline): LNHNV, YYDKDF (reference sequence). CDR3 size: 15 residues. The CDR3 DNA is TGTGCCACCAGCAGCTCCGGACTAGCGGGAGAGACCCAGTACTTC. Translated, it gives CATSSSGLAGETQYF.

With regard to this clonotype: A junction end diverges from the germline sequence, so it may reflect a read error. The chain employs TRBV11-2 and TRBJ1-4, with 9 bases aligning to TRBD1. Germline CDR1 reads SGHAT; CDR2 reads FQNNGV. This CDR3 has 15 amino acids. The CDR3 coding sequence is TGTGCCAGCAGCTTAGAGGGACAGGGTAATGGAAAACTGTTTTTT. This sequence encodes CASSLEGQGNGKLFF.

Only a few counts were recorded for this clonotype. The chain carries TRBV5-1 and TRBJ2-1, with D tentatively TRBD2 (5 bases). The ends were cut back, 4 bases at V and 0 bases at J, with 11 bases in the middle. Germline-derived CDR1 and CDR2 are SGHRS and YFSETQ. The CDR3 consists of 15 residues. This chain's CDR3 is CASSPDSSSYNEQFF. The CDR3 DNA follows: TGCGCCAGCAGCCCGGACTCGAGCTCCTACAATGAGCAGTTCTTC.

This clonotype was seen repeatedly, ten times or more. The CDR3 is CAISEYRLGGNTEAFF. CDR3 in DNA: TGTGCCATCAGTGAGTATCGGTTAGGGGGCAACACTGAAGCTTTCTTT. The rearrangement links TRBV10-3 to TRBJ1-1, with 7 bases lining up with TRBD1. After removal of 1 base from V and 2 bases from J, the junction contained 7 bases not matched to a gene. This CDR3 has 16 amino acids. The germline V gene encodes CDR1 ENHRY and CDR2 SYGVKD.

In this sample, this clonotype turned up a few times. The chain is built from TRBV6-1 and TRBJ1-2, with D maybe TRBD1 (6 bases). CDR1 is MNHNS and CDR2 is SASEGT in the germline V gene. V lost 5 bases to trimming and J lost 0 bases, with 10 bases between them. The CDR3 spans 14 residues. This CDR3 is CASSRDIANYGYTF. The CDR3 region has the DNA TGTGCCAGCAGTCGGGACATAGCTAACTATGGCTACACCTTC.